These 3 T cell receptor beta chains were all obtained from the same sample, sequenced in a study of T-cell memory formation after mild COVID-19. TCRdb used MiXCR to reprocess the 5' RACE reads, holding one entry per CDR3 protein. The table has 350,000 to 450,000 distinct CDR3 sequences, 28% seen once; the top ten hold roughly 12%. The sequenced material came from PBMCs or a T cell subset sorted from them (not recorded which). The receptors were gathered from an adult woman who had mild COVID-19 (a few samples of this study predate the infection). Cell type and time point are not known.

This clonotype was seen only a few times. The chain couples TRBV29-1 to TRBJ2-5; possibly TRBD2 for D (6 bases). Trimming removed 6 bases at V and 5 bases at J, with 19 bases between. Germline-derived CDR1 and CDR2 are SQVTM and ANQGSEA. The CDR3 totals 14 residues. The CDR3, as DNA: TGCAGCGTCGGCCCCGGGAGATATCCCGAGACCCAGTACTTC. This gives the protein CSVGPGRYPETQYF.

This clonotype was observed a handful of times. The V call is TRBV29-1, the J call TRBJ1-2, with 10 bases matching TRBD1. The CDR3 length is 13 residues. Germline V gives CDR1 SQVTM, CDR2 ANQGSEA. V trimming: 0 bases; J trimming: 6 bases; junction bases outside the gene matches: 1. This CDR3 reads CSVEEGTGDGYTF. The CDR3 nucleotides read TGCAGCGTTGAAGAGGGGACAGGGGATGGCTACACCTTC.

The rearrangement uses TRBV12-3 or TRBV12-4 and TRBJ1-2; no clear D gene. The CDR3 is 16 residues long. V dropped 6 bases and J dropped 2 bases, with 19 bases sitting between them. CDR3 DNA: TGTGCCAGCAGCGAACGGACCAGTTTTTTAAACTATGGCTACACCTTC. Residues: CASSERTSFLNYGYTF.